Following are 13 T cell receptor beta chains from one sample sequenced in a study of shared clonotypes between healthy human individuals. Data came from immunoSEQ multiplex PCR; TCRdb stores just in-frame clones and leaves some out. The table has 2 million to 2.5 million clones, approximately 93% seen once. The sample comprised naive CD4+ T cells from PBMCs. As for subset: CD45RA+ positively selected. The source of these receptors is a man between 18 and 29 years old in good health. Some clones in this sample may be carry-over from other donors' samples.

This clone was counted only a few times. The J gene is TRBJ1-1, the V gene TRBV25-1; D not certain. Germline CDR1 reads MGHDK; CDR2 reads SYGVNS. CDR3 length: 15 residues. Between the trimmed V and J ends, which lost 2 bases and 1 base, there was a span of 11 bases. The CDR3 DNA follows: TGTGCCAGCAGTGAAGTATGGGGTAGGAACACTGAAGCTTTCTTT. It specifies CASSEVWGRNTEAFF.

V usage is TRBV19 and J usage is TRBJ1-4; 8 bases fit TRBD1. J was trimmed by 0 bases and V by 4 bases; bases with no gene match: 10. The CDR3 is 18 amino acids. CDR1 and CDR2 from the germline V gene are LNHDA and SQIVND (reference sequence). This chain's CDR3 is CASSRDRRNSATNEKLFF. In DNA, the CDR3 is TGTGCCAGTAGTAGGGACAGGCGAAACTCTGCAACTAATGAAAAACTGTTTTTT.

V and J are TRBV18 and TRBJ2-7, with unresolved D. This CDR3 contains 15 residues. Germline V CDR1 and CDR2: KGHSH, LQKENI. Trimming removed 2 bases at V and 3 bases at J, with 14 bases between. The CDR3 loop is CASSPTHNSHYEQYF. The CDR3 nucleotides read TGTGCCAGCTCACCAACACACAATAGCCACTACGAGCAGTACTTC. The whole variable domain, filled in from reference TRBV18 and TRBJ2-7, reads NAGVMQNPRHLVRRRGQEARLRCSPMKGHSHVYWYRQLPEEGLKFMVYLQKENIIDESGMPKERFSAEFPKEGPSILRIQQVVRGDSAAYFCASSPTHNSHYEQYFGPGTRLTVT.

The CDR3 reads CASSSGLAGGPTDTQYF. CDR3 bases: TGTGCCAGCAGCTCGGGACTAGCGGGAGGGCCGACAGATACGCAGTATTTT. V gene TRBV7-8 combines with J gene TRBJ2-3; 16 positions agree with TRBD2. Germline trimming cut 4 bases from V and 3 bases from J; bases unmatched to any gene: 4. The CDR3 is 17 residues long. Germline V gene sequence: CDR1 SGHVS, CDR2 FQNEAQ.

The CDR3 DNA sequence: TGCGCCAGCAGCCGCGCACGGGACTACGAGCAGTACTTC. Encoded protein: CASSRARDYEQYF. The chain links TRBV5-1 to TRBJ2-7, with TRBD2 as a possible D gene (5 bases). V was clipped by 4 bases and J by 3 bases, with 11 bases between them. The CDR3 totals 13 residues. CDR1 and CDR2 (germline): SGHRS, YFSETQ.

V usage is TRBV5-1 and J usage is TRBJ1-1; D unclear. Germline lookup yields CDR1 SGHRS and CDR2 YFSETQ. V lost 4 bases to trimming and J lost 5 bases, with 18 bases between them. The CDR3 runs 15 residues. The CDR3 coding sequence is TGCGCCAGCAGCCCCGCGTTGGGCTCTGGGACTGAAGCTTTCTTT. Protein sequence: CASSPALGSGTEAFF.

The J gene is TRBJ2-7, the V gene TRBV19, with 10 nucleotides matching TRBD2. This CDR3 contains 17 residues. The V gene's germline CDR1 is LNHDA and CDR2 SQIVND (reference sequence). With V trimmed by 1 base and J by 4 bases, 10 bases remained unmatched. CDR3 sequence: CASSIVPSGSAFYEQYF. CDR3 in DNA: TGTGCCAGTAGTATAGTCCCTAGCGGGAGCGCTTTTTACGAGCAGTACTTC.

As regards this clone: The sample contains more than one DNA sequence encoding this CDR3. The rearrangement uses TRBV30 and TRBJ2-7, with 7 nucleotides matching TRBD2. Germline loops: CDR1 GTSNPN, CDR2 SVGIG (reference sequence). The V gene end was trimmed by 1 base and the J gene end by 1 base; junction bases not matched to a gene: 4. CDR3 size: 14 residues. CDR3: CAWSGGGSSYEQYF. As DNA, the CDR3 is TGTGCCTGGAGTGGGGGCGGGAGTTCCTACGAGCAGTACTTC.

This clone was counted a single time. The J gene is TRBJ1-1, the V gene TRBV6-5; tentative D call: TRBD1 (5 bases). Trimming shortened V by 4 bases and J by 7 bases, and 16 bases separated the two germline ends. The CDR3 is made up of 14 amino acids. Germline V gives CDR1 MNHEY, CDR2 SVGAGI. The CDR3 nucleotides are TGTGCCAGCAGTTCCCCCAAAGGGGCGTTTGAAGCTTTCTTT. Its protein is CASSSPKGAFEAFF.

This CDR3 is CASITEGGKAFF. CDR3 bases: TGTGCCAGCATCACCGAAGGGGGGAAAGCTTTCTTT. The chain couples TRBV9 to TRBJ1-1; D is possibly TRBD1 (6 bases). The CDR3 loop spans 12 amino acids. The germline V gene has CDR1 SGDLS and CDR2 YYNGEE. V dropped 6 bases and J dropped 9 bases, with 15 bases sitting between them.

V is TRBV10-3 and J is TRBJ2-1; D uncertain. V was shortened by 4 bases and J by 0 bases, with 10 bases between the two germline ends. The CDR3 has 15 amino acids. The germline CDR1 and CDR2 sequences are ENHRY and SYGVKD. In DNA, the CDR3 is TGTGCCATCAGTGGTAGATCTACCTCCTACAATGAGCAGTTCTTC. This encodes CAISGRSTSYNEQFF.

The chain joins TRBV5-1 to TRBJ2-5; D might be TRBD1 (6 bases). V lost 4 bases and J 5 bases, leaving 15 bases between the germline ends. This CDR3 is 14 amino acids long. From germline, CDR1 is SGHRS and CDR2 YFSETQ. CDR3 region: CASSRPEGVETQYF. The CDR3, as DNA: TGCGCCAGCAGCCGGCCAGAGGGGGTGGAGACCCAGTACTTC. Looking up the rest from reference TRBV5-1 and TRBJ2-5 gives the full variable domain: KAGVTQTPRYLIKTRGQQVTLSCSPISGHRSVSWYQQTPGQGLQFLFEYFSETQRNKGNFPGRFSGRQFSNSRSEMNVSTLELGDSALYLCASSRPEGVETQYFGPGTRLLVL.

Of note for this clone: This CDR3 is also generated by other DNA sequences in the sample. This chain uses TRBV18 with TRBJ2-7; D call uncertain. This CDR3 region has 12 residues. V was pared by 3 bases and J by 3 bases, with 6 bases between. Germline CDR1 and CDR2: KGHSH and LQKENI. This CDR3 is CASSPVGYEQYF. The CDR3 nucleotides read TGTGCCAGCTCACCGGTGGGCTACGAGCAGTACTTC.